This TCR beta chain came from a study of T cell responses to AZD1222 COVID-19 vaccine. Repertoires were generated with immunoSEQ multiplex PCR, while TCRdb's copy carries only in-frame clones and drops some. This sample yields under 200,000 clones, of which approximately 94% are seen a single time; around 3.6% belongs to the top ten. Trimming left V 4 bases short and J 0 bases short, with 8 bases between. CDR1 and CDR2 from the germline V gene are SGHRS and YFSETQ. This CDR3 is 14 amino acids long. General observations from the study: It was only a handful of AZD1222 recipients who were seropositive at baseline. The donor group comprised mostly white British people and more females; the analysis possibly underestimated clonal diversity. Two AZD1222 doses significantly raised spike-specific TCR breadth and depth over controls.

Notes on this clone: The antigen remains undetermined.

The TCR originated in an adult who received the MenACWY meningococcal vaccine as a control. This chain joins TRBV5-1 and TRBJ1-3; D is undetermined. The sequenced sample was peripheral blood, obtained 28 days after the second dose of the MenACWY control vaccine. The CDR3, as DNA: TGCGCCAGCAGCCGGGCCGACTCTGGAAACACCATATATTTT. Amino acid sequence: CASSRADSGNTIYF.